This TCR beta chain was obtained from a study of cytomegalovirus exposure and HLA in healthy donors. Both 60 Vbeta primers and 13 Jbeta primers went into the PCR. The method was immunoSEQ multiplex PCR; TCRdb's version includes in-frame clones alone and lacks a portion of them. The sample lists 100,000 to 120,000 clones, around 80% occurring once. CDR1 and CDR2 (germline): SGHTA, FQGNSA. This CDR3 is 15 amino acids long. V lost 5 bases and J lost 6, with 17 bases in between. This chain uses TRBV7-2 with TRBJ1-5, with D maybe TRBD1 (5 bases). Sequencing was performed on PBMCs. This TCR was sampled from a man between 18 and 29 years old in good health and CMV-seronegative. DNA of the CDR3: TGTGCCAGCAGCCCCATTTTGCAGGGAAGTCAGCCCCAGCATTTT. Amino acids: CASSPILQGSQPQHF.